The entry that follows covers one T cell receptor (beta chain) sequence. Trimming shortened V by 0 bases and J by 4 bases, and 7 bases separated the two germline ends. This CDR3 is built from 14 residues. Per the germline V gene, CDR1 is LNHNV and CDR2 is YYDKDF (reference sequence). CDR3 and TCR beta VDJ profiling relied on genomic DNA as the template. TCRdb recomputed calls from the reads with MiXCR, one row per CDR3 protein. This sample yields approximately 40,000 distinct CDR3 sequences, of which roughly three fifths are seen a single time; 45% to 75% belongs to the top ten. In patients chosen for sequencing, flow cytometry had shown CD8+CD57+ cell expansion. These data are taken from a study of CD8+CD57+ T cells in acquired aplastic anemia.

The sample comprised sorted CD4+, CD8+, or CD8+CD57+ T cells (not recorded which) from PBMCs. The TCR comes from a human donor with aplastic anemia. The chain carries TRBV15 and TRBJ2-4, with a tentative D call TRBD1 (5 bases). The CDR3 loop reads CATSREGQKNIQYF. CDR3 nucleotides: TGTGCCACCAGCAGAGAGGGGCAGAAAAACATTCAGTACTTC. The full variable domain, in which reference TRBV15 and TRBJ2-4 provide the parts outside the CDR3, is DAMVIQNPRYQVTQFGKPVTLSCSQTLNHNVMYWYQQKSSQAPKLLFHYYDKDFNNEADTPDNFQSRRPNTSFCFLDIRSPGLGDTAMYLCATSREGQKNIQYFGAGTRLSVL.